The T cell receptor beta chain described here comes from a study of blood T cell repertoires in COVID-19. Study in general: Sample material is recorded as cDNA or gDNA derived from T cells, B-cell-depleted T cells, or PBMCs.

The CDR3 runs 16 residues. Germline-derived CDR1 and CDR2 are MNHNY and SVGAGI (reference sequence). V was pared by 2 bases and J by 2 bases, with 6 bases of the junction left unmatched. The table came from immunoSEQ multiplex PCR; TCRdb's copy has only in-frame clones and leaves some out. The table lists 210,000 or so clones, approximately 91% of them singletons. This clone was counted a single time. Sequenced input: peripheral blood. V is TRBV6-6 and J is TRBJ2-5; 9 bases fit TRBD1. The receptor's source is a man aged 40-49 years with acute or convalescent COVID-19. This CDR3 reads CASSYGAGTGQETQYF. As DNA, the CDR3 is TGTGCCAGCAGTTACGGAGCCGGGACAGGGCAAGAGACCCAGTACTTC.